A selection of T cell receptor beta chains follows, all from one sample in a study of shared clonotypes between healthy human individuals. TCRdb's copy holds only in-frame clones and misses some; the assay was immunoSEQ multiplex PCR. This table holds more than 2 million clones, approximately 96% found once. Material: naive CD4+ T cells sorted from blood. The receptors stem from a man younger than 35 in good health. Both conserved end residues are part of each CDR3. D genes are given only for firm matches. Clone size is stated in some rows and not others, as once, few, many or a class when expanded.

>TRBJ1-5|-|TRBD1|TRBV19
CATRDSYSNQPQHF
TGTGCCACAAGGGACAGCTATAGCAATCAGCCCCAGCATTTT
>TRBJ2-7|-|-|TRBV21-1
CASSNGSNKGTGMYEQYF
TGTGCCAGCAGCAACGGATCGAATAAGGGGACAGGGATGTACGAGCAGTACTTC
>TRBJ1-2|-|-|TRBV2
CASRTDGSYGYTF
TGTGCCAGCAGGACAGATGGGAGCTATGGCTACACCTTC
>TRBJ2-2|-|-|TRBV7-9
CASSLFPLGELFF
TGTGCCAGCAGCTTATTCCCCTTGGGGGAGCTGTTTTTT
>TRBJ2-7|-|TRBD2|TRBV5-5
CASSLAWGASGSAYEQYF
TGTGCCAGCAGCTTGGCATGGGGGGCGAGCGGGAGCGCCTACGAGCAGTACTTC
>TRBJ2-2|-|-|TRBV5-8
CASSAVVYTGELFF
TGTGCCAGCAGCGCCGTCGTCTACACCGGGGAGCTGTTTTTT
>TRBJ1-1|-|-|TRBV5-4
CASSLDLRNTEAFF
TGTGCCAGCAGCTTGGACTTAAGGAACACTGAAGCTTTCTTT
>TRBJ2-2|-|TRBD2|TRBV2
CASRDAGTSGGTTGELFF
TGTGCCAGCAGGGATGCCGGGACTAGCGGGGGGACCACCGGGGAGCTGTTTTTT
>TRBJ2-4|-|-|TRBV30
CAWSGWGLAKNIQYF
TGTGCCTGGAGTGGTTGGGGATTAGCCAAAAACATTCAGTACTTC
>TRBJ1-1|-|-|TRBV5-1
CASSFESYPGRLNTEAFF
TGCGCCAGCAGCTTTGAGTCATATCCTGGACGGTTGAACACTGAAGCTTTCTTT
>TRBJ2-1|-|-|TRBV7-2
CASSLAGSKVRNEQFF
TGTGCCAGCAGCTTAGCTGGGTCAAAGGTCAGGAATGAGCAGTTCTTC
>TRBJ2-1|-|TRBD2|TRBV9
CASSDSGAAYNEQFF
TGTGCCAGCAGCGATAGCGGGGCGGCCTACAATGAGCAGTTCTTC
>TRBJ1-5|-|-|TRBV27
CASSLSYSNQPQHF
TGTGCCAGCAGTTTAAGCTATAGCAATCAGCCCCAGCATTTT
>TRBJ2-7|-|TRBD1|TRBV29-1
CSVDSGTGRTSQYF
TGCAGCGTTGATTCTGGGACAGGGCGAACATCACAGTACTTC
>TRBJ2-5|-|TRBD2|TRBV2
CASSPGGVQETQYF
TGTGCCAGCAGTCCCGGGGGGGTCCAAGAGACCCAGTACTTC
>TRBJ1-1|-|-|TRBV30
CAWSVGSNTEAFF
TGTGCCTGGAGTGTAGGGTCGAACACTGAAGCTTTCTTT
>TRBJ1-6|-|-|TRBV30
CAWKGRGVNNSPLHF
TGTGCCTGGAAGGGGAGAGGGGTGAATAATTCACCCCTCCACTTT
>TRBJ2-1|-|TRBD2|TRBV6-6
CASTQGLASGYNEQFF
TGTGCCAGCACCCAAGGGTTGGCTAGCGGATACAATGAGCAGTTCTTC
>TRBJ2-5|once|TRBD1|TRBV10-3
CAIQGARETQYF
TGTGCCATCCAGGGGGCCAGGGAGACCCAGTACTTC
>TRBJ1-3|once|-|TRBV30
CAWSVLPWDTIYF
TGTGCCTGGAGTGTACTCCCTTGGGACACCATATATTTT
>TRBJ2-7|-|-|TRBV18
CASSPVGYREQYF
TGTGCCAGCTCACCAGTGGGGTATAGGGAGCAGTACTTC
>TRBJ2-7|-|-|TRBV11-2
CASSNSGESSYEQYF
TGTGCCAGCAGCAACTCGGGGGAGAGCTCCTACGAGCAGTACTTC
>TRBJ2-1|-|TRBD2|TRBV6-5
CASSYSKLAGNNEQFF
TGTGCCAGCAGTTACTCGAAACTAGCGGGAAACAATGAGCAGTTCTTC
>TRBJ1-5|-|TRBD1|TRBV19
CASSIEGTGSQPQHF
TGTGCCAGTAGTATAGAAGGGACAGGGAGTCAGCCCCAGCATTTT
>TRBJ2-2|-|-|TRBV10-3
CAISEAVSGVAGELFF
TGTGCCATCAGTGAGGCCGTCAGCGGTGTAGCCGGGGAGCTGTTTTTT
>TRBJ2-7|-|TRBD1|TRBV10-3
CAISWGGQGIYEQYF
TGTGCCATCAGTTGGGGGGGACAGGGGATCTACGAGCAGTACTTC
>TRBJ1-2|-|-|TRBV7-3
CASSLEERGGYTF
TGTGCCAGCAGCTTAGAGGAACGGGGAGGCTACACCTTC
>TRBJ1-2|few|-|TRBV6-5
CASSRGDYGYTF
TGTGCCAGCAGCCGGGGGGACTATGGCTACACCTTC
>TRBJ1-2|-|TRBD1|TRBV2
CASREQGIDGYTF
TGTGCCAGCAGGGAACAGGGGATAGATGGCTACACCTTC
>TRBJ1-2|-|-|TRBV7-8
CASSLELGAEYGYTF
TGTGCCAGCAGCTTAGAATTGGGTGCAGAATATGGCTACACCTTC
>TRBJ2-1|-|TRBD2|TRBV10-2
CASGWTSGYNEQFF
TGCGCCAGCGGATGGACTAGCGGCTACAATGAGCAGTTCTTC
>TRBJ2-3|-|-|TRBV7-2
CASSFGGLAITDTQYF
TGTGCCAGCAGCTTCGGAGGGTTAGCTATCACAGATACGCAGTATTTT
>TRBJ1-5|-|-|TRBV7-9
CASGHGEVGNQPQHF
TGTGCCAGCGGACATGGCGAGGTCGGCAATCAGCCCCAGCATTTT
>TRBJ2-5|-|-|TRBV29-1
CSVDGWEETQYF
TGCAGCGTTGACGGCTGGGAGGAGACCCAGTACTTC
>TRBJ2-1|-|-|TRBV2
CASTPYRQFF
TGTGCCAGCACCCCCTATCGCCAGTTCTTC
>TRBJ2-7|-|-|TRBV30
CASRGSEALYEQYF
TGTGCCTCGAGAGGGAGTGAGGCCCTCTACGAGCAGTACTTC
>TRBJ1-2|-|-|TRBV27
CASSLGRTRANYGYTF
TGTGCCAGCAGTTTAGGAAGGACCCGAGCTAACTATGGCTACACCTTC
>TRBJ2-7|-|-|TRBV4-3
CASSQEGYEQYF
TGCGCCAGCAGCCAAGAAGGGTACGAGCAGTACTTC
>TRBJ2-3|once|-|TRBV5-1
CASSHLSGNTDTQYF
TGCGCCAGCAGCCACTTATCCGGAAACACAGATACGCAGTATTTT
>TRBJ1-6|-|-|TRBV27
CASSDPRAPYNSPLHF
TGTGCCAGCAGCGACCCCAGGGCCCCGTATAATTCACCCCTCCACTTT
>TRBJ2-7|-|-|TRBV7-9
CASSLGGGYYEQYF
TGTGCCAGCAGCTTAGGTGGGGGGTACTACGAGCAGTACTTC
>TRBJ2-5|-|TRBD2|TRBV5-4
CASSFKLAGGLGETQYF
TGTGCCAGCAGCTTTAAACTAGCGGGGGGCCTAGGGGAGACCCAGTACTTC
>TRBJ2-2|-|-|TRBV6-6
CASSFLGGANTGELFF
TGTGCCAGCAGTTTTTTGGGGGGAGCGAACACCGGGGAGCTGTTTTTT
>TRBJ1-4|once|-|TRBV9
CASSPLLRDDNEKLFF
TGTGCCAGCAGCCCCCTCCTCAGGGATGATAATGAAAAACTGTTTTTT
>TRBJ1-1|-|-|TRBV29-1
CSALSFWAGRGNTEAFF
TGCAGCGCCCTTAGTTTCTGGGCGGGGCGAGGGAACACTGAAGCTTTCTTT
>TRBJ2-7|-|-|TRBV7-2
CASSLGPGLGEQYF
TGTGCCAGCAGCTTAGGACCCGGGTTGGGGGAGCAGTACTTC
>TRBJ2-7|-|-|TRBV21-1
CASSKGDRRPYEQYF
TGTGCCAGCAGCAAAGGGGACAGGCGCCCCTACGAGCAGTACTTC
>TRBJ2-2|-|TRBD2|TRBV14
CASSQYLAGGYTGELFF
TGTGCCAGCAGCCAATATCTAGCGGGAGGTTACACCGGGGAGCTGTTTTTT
>TRBJ2-3|-|TRBD2|TRBV29-1
CSVDGTSGGKDTQYF
TGCAGCGTTGACGGAACAAGCGGGGGGAAAGATACGCAGTATTTT
>TRBJ2-1|once|TRBD2|TRBV7-8
CASSGYTLAGGPNEQFF
TGTGCCAGCAGCGGATACACCCTAGCGGGAGGGCCCAATGAGCAGTTCTTC
>TRBJ2-2|-|TRBD2|TRBV5-6
CASSLGLAVNTGELFF
TGTGCCAGCAGCTTGGGACTAGCGGTCAACACCGGGGAGCTGTTTTTT
>TRBJ2-2|-|-|TRBV19
CASSIGAGTGELFF
TGTGCCAGTAGTATCGGGGCAGGTACCGGGGAGCTGTTTTTT